The 13 T cell receptor beta chains below all came from one sample that was sequenced in a study of OX40 agonist ivuxolimab in advanced cancers. Profiling relied on immunoSEQ multiplex PCR, and the TCRdb table lists in-frame clones only, not all of them. Seen here are about 100,000 clones, about 91% observed once, and the top ten hold about 0.51%. This sample comprised CD4+ or CD8+ T cells sorted from blood, obtained in a trial of the OX40 agonist ivuxolimab. The receptors stem from an adult with an advanced solid tumor such as melanoma, head and neck, liver or kidney cancer.

The rearrangement joins TRBV5-1 to TRBJ1-2; D remains unclear. CDR1 and CDR2 from the germline V gene are SGHRS and YFSETQ. The CDR3 is made up of 13 amino acids. V was pared by 4 bases and J by 2 bases, with 9 bases between. CDR3 protein: CASSERGNYGYTF. The DNA for the CDR3 is TGCGCCAGCAGCGAAAGAGGAAACTATGGCTACACCTTC. Filled out from reference TRBV5-1 and TRBJ1-2, the complete variable domain reads KAGVTQTPRYLIKTRGQQVTLSCSPISGHRSVSWYQQTPGQGLQFLFEYFSETQRNKGNFPGRFSGRQFSNSRSEMNVSTLELGDSALYLCASSERGNYGYTFGSGTRLTVV.

The rearrangement joins TRBV13 to TRBJ2-4, with unresolved D. CDR1 and CDR2 from the germline V gene are PRHDT and FYEKMQ (reference sequence). V lost 3 bases and J lost 2, with 8 bases in between. The CDR3 spans 14 residues. CDR3 region: CASSFGTSKNIQYF. The DNA for the CDR3 is TGTGCCAGCAGCTTCGGTACCTCCAAAAACATTCAGTACTTC. The full variable domain, completed using reference TRBV13 and TRBJ2-4, is AAGVIQSPRHLIKEKRETATLKCYPIPRHDTVYWYQQGPGQDPQFLISFYEKMQSDKGSIPDRFSAQQFSDYHSELNMSSLELGDSALYFCASSFGTSKNIQYFGAGTRLSVL.

The chain combines TRBV7-9 with TRBJ2-1; D possibly uses TRBD1 or TRBD2 (5 bases each). This CDR3 has 16 amino acids. CDR1 and CDR2 (germline): SEHNR, FQNEAQ (reference sequence). Trimming removed 1 base at V and 1 base at J, with 11 bases between. This CDR3 reads CASSLGDRGSYNEQFF. The CDR3, as DNA: TGTGCCAGCAGCTTAGGTGACAGAGGGTCCTACAATGAGCAGTTCTTC.

The chain carries TRBV7-2 and TRBJ1-5; 7 positions agree with TRBD1. CDR1 and CDR2 (germline): SGHTA, FQGNSA. The CDR3 is 15 residues long. J lost 1 base, V lost 3 bases, and 3 bases had no gene match. Here the CDR3 reads CASSLGDSSNQPQHF. CDR3 DNA sequence: TGTGCCAGCAGCTTGGGGGACAGCAGCAATCAGCCCCAGCATTTT.

J is TRBJ1-5 and V is TRBV19; maybe TRBD1 (6 bases). Trimming removed 8 bases at V and 5 bases at J, with 16 bases between. CDR3 length equals 14 residues. CDR1 is LNHDA and CDR2 is SQIVND in the germline V gene (reference sequence). CDR3 nucleotides: TGTGCCAGTGCGGGGGGGGCCGGGGATCAGCCCCAGCATTTT. This codes for CASAGGAGDQPQHF.

The J gene is TRBJ2-7, the V gene TRBV6-1, with 11 positions matching TRBD2. The CDR3 is 14 amino acids. V lost 4 bases and J lost 6; bases outside the gene matches: 5. CDR1 and CDR2 (germline): MNHNS, SASEGT. DNA of the CDR3: TGTGCCAGCAGTGTGAGACTAGCGGGATCCGAGCAGTACTTC. It codes for CASSVRLAGSEQYF.

The chain is built from TRBV18 and TRBJ2-2; TRBD1 is a possible D gene (6 bases). Germline loops: CDR1 KGHSH, CDR2 LQKENI. Trimming shortened V by 3 bases and J by 4 bases, and 9 bases separated the two germline ends. The CDR3 sequence is 14 residues long. In DNA, the CDR3 is TGTGCCAGCTCACCGGGACAATCCACCGGGGAGCTGTTTTTT. This codes for CASSPGQSTGELFF.

V is TRBV2 and J is TRBJ1-4, with 7 nucleotides matching TRBD1. CDR3 length equals 13 residues. With V trimmed by 3 bases and J by 8 bases, 3 bases remained unmatched. Germline assignment: CDR1 SNHLY and CDR2 FYNNEI. The CDR3: CASSESGGEKLFF. CDR3 bases: TGTGCCAGCAGTGAGTCAGGGGGAGAAAAACTGTTTTTT. The whole variable domain, remainder taken from reference TRBV2 and TRBJ1-4, is EPEVTQTPSHQVTQMGQEVILRCVPISNHLYFYWYRQILGQKVEFLVSFYNNEISEKSEIFDDQFSVERPDGSNFTLKIRSTKLEDSAMYFCASSESGGEKLFFGSGTQLSVL.

The chain joins TRBV5-1 to TRBJ2-2; 8 bases are shared with TRBD2. CDR1 SGHRS and CDR2 YFSETQ come from the germline V gene. J was trimmed by 2 bases and V by 4 bases; bases with no gene match: 1. This CDR3 spans 14 amino acids. The CDR3: CASSTSGNTGELFF. The CDR3 coding sequence is TGCGCCAGCAGCACTAGCGGTAACACCGGGGAGCTGTTTTTT.

The chain is built from TRBV18 and TRBJ1-3; tentatively, D is TRBD1 (5 bases). From germline, CDR1 is KGHSH and CDR2 LQKENI. V shed 0 bases and J shed 0 bases, with 9 bases lying between them. The CDR3 loop spans 16 amino acids. The CDR3 region is CASSPPITGSGNTIYF. CDR3 in DNA: TGTGCCAGCTCACCACCTATAACAGGCTCTGGAAACACCATATATTTT.

The chain couples TRBV6-4 to TRBJ1-5; 9 bases line up with TRBD1. Germline V gene lookup returns CDR1 MRHNA and CDR2 SNTAGT. CDR3 length: 22 residues. V lost 0 bases, J lost 0 bases, and 18 bases stayed unmatched. The CDR3 coding sequence is TGTGCCAGCAGTGACTCGTGCACGGGGGTGTGGACAGGGGTTTATAGCAATCAGCCCCAGCATTTT. Its translation is CASSDSCTGVWTGVYSNQPQHF.

The CDR3 bases are TGTGCCAGCACCACGGGTAGGTCTTTAAATAATGAGCAGTTCTTC. This encodes CASTTGRSLNNEQFF. The chain links TRBV11-2 to TRBJ2-1; D ambiguous. V was cut by 7 bases and J by 7 bases, with 20 bases left in between. Per the germline V gene, CDR1 is SGHAT and CDR2 is FQNNGV. The length of the CDR3 is 15 residues.

This clone was seen just once. The genes are TRBV4-2 and TRBJ2-1; possibly TRBD2 for D (6 bases). Germline CDR1 LGHNA, CDR2 YNFKEQ. The CDR3 contains 14 residues. With 0 bases removed from V and 9 bases from J, the gap between germline ends came to 12 bases. CDR3 loop: CASSQDLASAEQFF. The DNA for the CDR3 is TGTGCCAGCAGCCAAGACTTAGCTAGCGCTGAGCAGTTCTTC.